This TCR beta chain appears in the sequencing data of a study of OX40 agonist ivuxolimab in advanced cancers. In the study overall: The costimulatory receptor OX40 (CD134) was targeted by ivuxolimab, a fully human IgG2 agonistic monoclonal antibody. The dose-escalation cohort was 82.7% male with a mean age of about 65 years, ranging from roughly 20 to 80. Partial responses occurred in three dose-escalation patients: two with cutaneous melanoma and one with hepatocellular carcinoma. Of the roughly 52 dose-escalation patients, hepatocellular carcinoma was present in roughly 19, melanoma in some 15, renal cell carcinoma in 9 and head and neck cancer in 9. Intravenous ivuxolimab was administered to patients every 2 weeks at six dose levels: 0.01, 0.1, 0.3, 1.5, 3 and 10 mg/kg. The paper describes the monotherapy dose-escalation part (N = 52 patients) of the phase I trial of ivuxolimab. Patients were allowed to have had prior anti-PD-1, anti-PD-L1 or anti-CTLA-4 therapy, and 40% to 45% of the dose-escalation patients had been treated with checkpoint inhibitors. The point of sequencing TCRbeta in the periphery was to test whether ivuxolimab changed TCR sequence diversity and drove clonal T-cell expansion. Results and caveats for the whole study, not just this receptor: In partial responders in the 0.1-3.0 mg/kg groups, normalized peripheral clonal expansion was found to be among the lowest, especially among CD8+ T cells. The antigen specificity of the clonally expanded peripheral T cells was not determined. At doses of 0.1 to 3.0 mg/kg, clonal expansion of both CD4+ and CD8+ T cells in blood was seen between baseline and week 6. After ivuxolimab, CD8+ T cells had more expanded clones than CD4+ T cells on average. Low levels of normalized T-cell clonal expansion were also seen in some nonresponding patients.

For sequencing of the TCRbeta CDR3 region, genomic DNA was extracted from the sorted cells. The immunoSEQ Assay was used for sequencing of TCRbeta CDR3 regions. What TCRdb holds here is the immuneACCESS table cut down to in-frame rearrangements. Part of the clones is not present; checked against another copy, under half of the missing clones reflect an unresolved V gene, and the others are unexplained. This sample holds about 95,000 clones; around 90% were observed only once. The top ten hold roughly 2.6% of the sample. Of note for this clone: Its antigen has not been determined. No much larger clone is present one base from it, and per-base qualities are unavailable.

Counted from cysteine to phenylalanine, this CDR3 has 15 amino acids. Kept here is only the CDR3 DNA, which spans 45 bases and is read in frame from base 1. Per the germline V gene, SNHLY is the CDR1 and FYNNEI is the CDR2. The junction carries 15 bases between V and J, which are trimmed by 6 bases and 6 bases respectively. The trial excluded patients who had a history of autoimmune disease or who were on systemic immunosuppression. Peripheral blood for TCR sequencing was drawn from every dose cohort at baseline, at cycle 4 day 1 and at cycle 7 day 1. The samples were taken from a phase I, first-in-human, multicenter, open-label dose-escalation trial of ivuxolimab. Adults with locally advanced or metastatic melanoma, renal cell, hepatocellular, or head and neck squamous cell carcinoma were enrolled in the trial. Before TCR sequencing, CD4+ and CD8+ T cells were separately sorted from peripheral blood.

The sample consisted of CD4+ or CD8+ T cells sorted from blood, taken in a trial of the OX40 agonist ivuxolimab. The chain joins TRBV2 to TRBJ1-6; the D gene is perhaps TRBD1, on 6 matching bases. The clonotype originates from an adult with an advanced solid tumor such as melanoma, head and neck, liver or kidney cancer. The CDR3 protein is CASRADRSINSPLHF. The nucleotides are TGTGCCAGCAGGGCCGACAGGAGTATTAATTCACCCCTCCACTTT.